Below, 11 T cell receptor beta chains from the same sample are listed, as sequenced in a study of naive and memory T cell subsets. The SP2 primer and nested alpha and beta constant region primers amplified ligated cDNA in four rounds. Each CDR3 protein is one row after TCRdb ran MiXCR on the 5' RACE reads. This sample has more than 45,000 distinct CDR3 sequences, with 5.5% to 8.5% found just once. An oligonucleotide containing a UMI was ligated to the 3' end of TCR cDNA. These TCRs come from a male donor in good health.

A note on this clonotype: A much larger clone is a single base away; this may be a read error. The rearrangement uses TRBV27 and TRBJ1-5, with no clear D. Deletions cut 8 bases from V and 0 bases from J, with 11 bases between. Germline V CDR1 and CDR2: MNHEY, SMNVEV (reference sequence). The length of the CDR3 is 14 residues. CDR3 nucleotide sequence: TGTGCCAGCGGCCTAACGTATAGCAATCAGCCCCAGCATTTT. This translates into CASGLTYSNQPQHF.

This clonotype showed up many times. The chain recombines TRBV5-1 with TRBJ2-1, with TRBD2 as a possible D gene (7 bases). Germline-derived CDR1 and CDR2 are SGHRS and YFSETQ. V dropped 5 bases and J dropped 0 bases, with 21 bases sitting between them. The CDR3 is 18 residues long. CDR3 loop: CASSEGGGVLSSYNEQFF. CDR3 sequence (DNA): TGCGCCAGCAGTGAAGGGGGGGGAGTTTTGAGCTCCTACAATGAGCAGTTCTTC.

The DNA of the CDR3 is TGCAGCGTTGAAGTAGGACAGACTACCTACAATGAGCAGTTCTTC. This encodes CSVEVGQTTYNEQFF. This rearrangement joins TRBV29-1 to TRBJ2-1; maybe TRBD1 (6 bases). CDR3 length: 15 amino acids. The ends were cut back, 1 base at V and 2 bases at J, with 12 bases in the middle. CDR1 is SQVTM and CDR2 is ANQGSEA in the germline V gene.

There are many counts of this clonotype. The genes are TRBV3-1 and TRBJ1-1; 7 positions agree with TRBD1. CDR1 LGHDT and CDR2 YNNKEL come from the germline V gene (reference sequence). The CDR3 runs to 16 residues. The trim removed 4 bases at V and 2 bases at J, leaving 10 bases unmatched. The CDR3 region has the DNA TGTGCCAGCAGCCCCCGACGCAGGGACAGAAACACTGAAGCTTTCTTT. Its translation is CASSPRRRDRNTEAFF.

In its sample, this clonotype was seen many times. The gene calls are TRBV25-1 and TRBJ2-5; the match to TRBD2 covers 7 bases. The junction had 8 bases not matched to a gene; V was cut back by 5 bases and J by 5 bases. CDR3 length: 14 residues. CDR1 is MGHDK and CDR2 is SYGVNS in the germline V gene. The chain's CDR3 is CASSPSGWGETQYF. The CDR3 region has the DNA TGTGCCAGCAGTCCTAGCGGATGGGGGGAGACCCAGTACTTC. Full variable domain (missing parts from reference TRBV25-1 and TRBJ2-5): EADIYQTPRYLVIGTGKKITLECSQTMGHDKMYWYQQDPGMELHLIHYSYGVNSTEKGDLSSESTVSRIRTEHFPLTLESARPSHTSQYLCASSPSGWGETQYFGPGTRLLVL.

V usage is TRBV7-9 and J usage is TRBJ1-1; the match to TRBD1 covers 7 bases. This CDR3 has 15 residues. Losses at the gene ends were 0 bases for V and 7 bases for J; bases not matched to a gene: 8. The germline gives CDR1 SEHNR, CDR2 FQNEAQ (reference sequence). CDR3 sequence: CASSLAGDSSFEAFF. Here the CDR3 DNA reads TGTGCCAGCAGCTTAGCGGGGGACAGTTCCTTTGAAGCTTTCTTT.

The chain links TRBV12-3 or TRBV12-4 to TRBJ2-5; possibly TRBD1 or TRBD2 for D (5 bases each). CDR3 length equals 14 residues. V was clipped by 1 base and J by 2 bases, with 8 bases between them. In DNA, the CDR3 is TGTGCCAGCAGTTTAGGGGGGTATCAAGAGACCCAGTACTTC. This gives the protein CASSLGGYQETQYF.

In its sample, this clonotype was seen many times. The J gene is TRBJ1-3, the V gene TRBV11-2, with D maybe TRBD1 (5 bases). The length of the CDR3 is 12 residues. V was cut by 4 bases and J by 9 bases, with 10 bases left in between. Germline V CDR1 and CDR2: SGHAT, FQNNGV. CDR3 DNA: TGTGCCAGCAGCTCTGAGGGGCCCACCATATATTTT. This codes for CASSSEGPTIYF.

This chain connects TRBV7-9 to TRBJ2-3; no clear D. V was trimmed by 1 base and J by 1 base, leaving 6 bases between them. The CDR3 has 14 residues. The germline V gene has CDR1 SEHNR and CDR2 FQNEAQ (reference sequence). CDR3 nucleotides: TGTGCCAGCAGCTTAGATTCCCGCACAGATACGCAGTATTTT. The encoded protein is CASSLDSRTDTQYF.

This clonotype was counted a few times. This rearrangement joins TRBV20-1 to TRBJ2-5; perhaps TRBD1 as D (5 bases). V shed 0 bases and J shed 3 bases, with 11 bases lying between them. The CDR3 has 14 amino acids. Germline assignment: CDR1 DFQATT and CDR2 SNEGSKA (reference sequence). DNA of the CDR3: TGCAGTGCTAGAGACCTAGACAGCGAAGAGACCCAGTACTTC. It is translated as CSARDLDSEETQYF.

The chain is built from TRBV7-8 and TRBJ2-5; TRBD1 matches at 12 bases. This CDR3 comprises 16 residues. Germline V gene lookup returns CDR1 SGHVS and CDR2 FQNEAQ. Trimming removed 5 bases from V and 5 bases from J; junction bases left unmatched: 9. The CDR3 DNA reads TGTGCCAGCAGCAAATTTGGGACAGGGGGCGACGAGACCCAGTACTTC. Protein: CASSKFGTGGDETQYF.